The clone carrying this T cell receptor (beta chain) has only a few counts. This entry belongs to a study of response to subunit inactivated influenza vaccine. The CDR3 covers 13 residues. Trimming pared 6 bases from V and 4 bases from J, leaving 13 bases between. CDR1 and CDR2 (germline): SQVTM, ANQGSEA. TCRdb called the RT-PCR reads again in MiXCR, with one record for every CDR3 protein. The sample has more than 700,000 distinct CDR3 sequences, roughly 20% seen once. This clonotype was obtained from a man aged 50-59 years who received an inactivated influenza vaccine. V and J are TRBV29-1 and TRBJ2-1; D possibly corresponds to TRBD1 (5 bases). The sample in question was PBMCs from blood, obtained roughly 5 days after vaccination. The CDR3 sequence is CSVLDRIYNEQFF. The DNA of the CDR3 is TGCAGCGTGCTAGACAGAATATACAATGAGCAGTTCTTC.